This TCR beta chain was identified in a study of T cells after yellow fever vaccination. The CDR3 is 14 residues long. V shed 3 bases, J shed 9 bases, and the junction held 12 bases outside the gene matches. The germline V gene encodes CDR1 DFQATT and CDR2 SNEGSKA (reference sequence). This clonotype was observed a handful of times. Its antigen is undetermined. Template switching with 5'RACE generated the TCR cDNA and added a universal primer site and UMIs. TCRdb recomputed calls from the 5' RACE reads with MiXCR, one row per CDR3 protein. Among roughly 250,000 distinct CDR3 sequences, 10% to 15% were seen once, and the ten largest hold roughly 0.5%. Study observations and caveats: FACS-sorted repertoires could contain abundant clonotypes contaminating from the bulk population.

The TCR sequence derives from a man aged 30 to 45 who received the YFV17D yellow fever vaccine. The chain has TRBV20-1 and TRBJ2-3, with 7 nucleotides matching TRBD2. The sample was CD4+ T cells sorted from PBMCs, taken 45 days after the yellow fever booster vaccination. DNA of the CDR3: TGCAGTGCTAGGTCCCGAATTTATAGCGGGACGCAGTATTTT. Translated, it gives CSARSRIYSGTQYF.